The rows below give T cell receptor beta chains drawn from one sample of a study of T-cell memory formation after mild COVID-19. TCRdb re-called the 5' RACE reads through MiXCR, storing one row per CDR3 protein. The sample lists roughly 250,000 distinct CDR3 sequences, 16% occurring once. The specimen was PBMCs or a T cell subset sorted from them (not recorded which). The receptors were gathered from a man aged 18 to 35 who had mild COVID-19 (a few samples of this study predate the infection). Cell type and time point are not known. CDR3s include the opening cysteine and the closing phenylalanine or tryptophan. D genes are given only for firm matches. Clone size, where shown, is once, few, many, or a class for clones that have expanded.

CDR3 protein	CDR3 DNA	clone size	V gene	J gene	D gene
CASSYQGKGDTEAFF	TGTGCCAGCAGTTACCAGGGAAAGGGGGACACTGAAGCTTTCTTT	-	TRBV6-5	TRBJ1-1	-
CASTPSTQGTRRAFF	TGTGCCAGCACTCCCAGCACCCAGGGGACTCGACGGGCTTTCTTT	-	TRBV28	TRBJ1-1	-
CASSLLGQTETQYF	TGTGCCAGCAGCCTCCTTGGACAGACCGAGACCCAGTACTTC	few	TRBV3-1	TRBJ2-5	-
CASSLQLAGGDTQYF	TGTGCCAGCAGCTTGCAACTAGCGGGGGGCGATACGCAGTATTTT	-	TRBV5-4	TRBJ2-3	TRBD2
CASSPDSITQYF	TGTGCCAGCAGCCCAGACTCCATAACCCAGTACTTC	few	TRBV7-8	TRBJ2-5	-
CASSSGTGNTEAFF	TGTGCCAGCAGCTCCGGGACAGGGAACACTGAAGCTTTCTTT	-	TRBV7-2	TRBJ1-1	TRBD1
CASSQDHRSRVENAQYF	TGCGCCAGCAGCCAAGATCACCGGAGTAGAGTCGAGAATGCGCAGTATTTT	few	TRBV4-1	TRBJ2-3	-
CASSLAPLGAGGRNEQFF	TGCGCCAGCAGCTTGGCCCCGTTGGGAGCGGGGGGGAGGAATGAGCAGTTCTTC	-	TRBV5-1	TRBJ2-1	TRBD2
CASGPRSGETQYF	TGTGCCAGCGGCCCTAGGAGCGGTGAGACCCAGTACTTC	few	TRBV11-2	TRBJ2-5	-
CASSLNRGPDTQYF	TGCGCCAGCAGCTTGAACAGGGGACCAGATACGCAGTATTTT	-	TRBV5-1	TRBJ2-3	TRBD1
CASSFTGGGFYGYTF	TGCGCCAGCAGCTTTACAGGGGGAGGGTTCTATGGCTACACCTTC	few	TRBV5-1	TRBJ1-2	TRBD1
CASSEQAGQAKNIQYF	TGTGCCAGCAGCGAACAGGCGGGCCAAGCCAAAAACATTCAGTACTTC	many	TRBV9	TRBJ2-4	-
CASRSTGGGQPQHF	TGTGCCAGCAGGTCGACAGGGGGCGGTCAGCCCCAGCATTTT	few	TRBV2	TRBJ1-5	TRBD1
CASSFTGGHKYNEQFF	TGTGCCAGCAGTTTCACGGGGGGCCATAAATACAATGAGCAGTTCTTC	few	TRBV27	TRBJ2-1	-
CASSLKDGYNEQFF	TGTGCCAGCAGCTTGAAGGACGGATACAATGAGCAGTTCTTC	few	TRBV5-6	TRBJ2-1	-
CASSYSTAGANEQYF	TGTGCCAGCAGTTACTCAACGGCAGGAGCGAACGAGCAGTACTTC	few	TRBV6-5	TRBJ2-7	-
CASSLDRGPNQPQHF	TGTGCCAGCAGCCTCGACAGGGGGCCCAATCAGCCCCAGCATTTT	few	TRBV6-2/TRBV6-3	TRBJ1-5	TRBD1
CASSRDASSYNEQFF	TGTGCCAGCTCCAGGGATGCCAGCTCCTACAATGAGCAGTTCTTC	-	TRBV2	TRBJ2-1	-
CASSLAAGGVAFF	TGTGCCAGCAGCTTAGCCGCGGGGGGGGTCGCTTTCTTT	few	TRBV7-9	TRBJ1-1	-
CASSLAPGSFSYNEQFF	TGTGCCAGCAGCTTAGCCCCAGGCAGCTTCTCCTACAATGAGCAGTTCTTC	-	TRBV7-9	TRBJ2-1	-
CASSVGEKLFF	TGTGCCAGCTCCGTCGGGGAAAAACTGTTTTTT	many	TRBV12-3/TRBV12-4	TRBJ1-4	-
CASSLQQGTEQYF	TGTGCCAGCAGCTTACAACAGGGTACCGAGCAGTACTTC	few	TRBV7-3	TRBJ2-7	-